The rows below give T cell receptor beta chains drawn from one sample of a study of beta chain features in type 1 diabetes. Libraries were prepared by immunoSEQ multiplex PCR; TCRdb keeps only in-frame clonotypes and omits some of them. The table includes 200,000 to 250,000 clones, around 9.6% detected once. Sequencing was performed on naive CD4+ T cells from blood. The receptors come from a young woman in good health. Both conserved end residues are part of each CDR3. D genes are given only for firm matches. Rows may omit the clone size; those that give it use once, few, many or a size class.

clone_size j_call d_call v_call cdr3_aa cdr3_nt
few TRBJ2-6 NA TRBV28 CASTPQGFPPSGANVLTF TGTGCCAGCACTCCACAGGGCTTCCCCCCCTCTGGGGCCAACGTCCTGACTTTC
NA TRBJ1-1 NA TRBV29-1 CSVTEWLRNTEAFF TGCAGCGTCACGGAGTGGTTGAGGAACACTGAAGCTTTCTTT
few TRBJ2-3 TRBD2 TRBV9 CASSGSPGGLAGYGTDTQYF TGTGCCAGCAGCGGGAGCCCTGGGGGACTAGCGGGTTACGGGACAGATACGCAGTATTTT
NA TRBJ1-4 NA TRBV4-1 CASSQGTVNEKLFF TGCGCCAGCAGCCAAGGGACAGTTAATGAAAAACTGTTTTTT
NA TRBJ1-5 NA TRBV28 CAGSGTRNQPQHF TGTGCCGGGTCCGGGACAAGAAATCAGCCCCAGCATTTT
few TRBJ2-7 NA TRBV30 CAAAVGPYEQYF TGTGCCGCGGCGGTAGGTCCCTACGAGCAGTACTTC
few TRBJ2-5 NA TRBV7-6 CASSLPLDRKQETQYF TGTGCCAGCAGCTTACCCCTGGACAGAAAACAAGAGACCCAGTACTTC
NA TRBJ1-1 NA TRBV7-9 CASSLAGGPNTEAFF TGTGCCAGCAGCTTAGCTGGGGGCCCGAACACTGAAGCTTTCTTT
few TRBJ2-5 NA TRBV7-2 CASSLDLEAGSRTQYF TGTGCCAGCAGCTTAGATCTCGAGGCGGGGTCACGGACCCAGTACTTC
few TRBJ1-2 TRBD1 TRBV5-6 CASSPIARGEFYGYTF TGTGCCAGCAGCCCCATTGCCAGGGGGGAGTTCTATGGCTACACCTTC
few TRBJ1-1 NA TRBV5-1 CASSLGQLDGTEAFF TGCGCCAGCAGCTTGGGACAGCTTGATGGCACTGAAGCTTTCTTT
few TRBJ1-2 TRBD1 TRBV14 CASSQETGFGYTF TGTGCCAGCAGCCAAGAGACAGGGTTTGGCTACACCTTC
NA TRBJ2-7 TRBD2 TRBV6-5 CASSSASGGPYEQYF TGTGCCAGCAGTTCCGCTAGCGGGGGGCCTTACGAGCAGTACTTC
NA TRBJ1-3 TRBD1 TRBV2 CASRDRGNTIYF TGTGCCAGCAGGGACAGGGGAAACACCATATATTTT
few TRBJ1-1 NA TRBV5-1 CASSLGSGASTEAFF TGCGCCAGCAGCTTGGGTTCAGGGGCGAGCACTGAAGCTTTCTTT
NA TRBJ2-1 TRBD2 TRBV19 CASSRTSGGYNEQFF TGTGCCAGTAGTAGGACTAGCGGGGGGTACAATGAGCAGTTCTTC
NA TRBJ2-1 NA TRBV11-2 CASSLGPGEQFF TGTGCCAGCAGCTTAGGTCCGGGTGAGCAGTTCTTC
few TRBJ1-2 NA TRBV28 CASRSTGSVGYTF TGTGCCAGCAGAAGCACAGGGTCTGTTGGCTACACCTTC
NA TRBJ2-5 TRBD2 TRBV5-1 CASSPGGPQETQYF TGCGCCAGCAGCCCGGGGGGTCCTCAAGAGACCCAGTACTTC
few TRBJ1-1 NA TRBV19 CASSRSFMNTEAFF TGTGCCAGTAGTAGAAGCTTTATGAACACTGAAGCTTTCTTT
NA TRBJ2-5 TRBD2 TRBV4-1 CASSQDYGRGGSETQYF TGCGCCAGCAGCCAAGATTATGGACGGGGGGGGTCGGAGACCCAGTACTTC
NA TRBJ1-1 NA TRBV21-1 CASSKRLNTEAFF TGTGCCAGCAGCAAGAGGTTAAACACTGAAGCTTTCTTT
few TRBJ2-1 NA TRBV5-1 CASSLGGRGSSYNEQFF TGCGCCAGCAGCTTAGGAGGTCGGGGTAGCTCCTACAATGAGCAGTTCTTC
NA TRBJ1-1 NA TRBV30 CAWSVSGRNFGAFF TGTGCCTGGAGTGTCTCTGGCAGGAACTTCGGAGCTTTCTTT
NA TRBJ2-1 TRBD2 TRBV7-2 CASSPQAGAYNEQFF TGTGCCAGCAGCCCTCAGGCGGGGGCCTACAATGAGCAGTTCTTC
few TRBJ2-3 NA TRBV19 CASSISGGTDTQYF TGTGCCAGTAGTATCTCCGGGGGCACAGATACGCAGTATTTT
few TRBJ2-5 TRBD2 TRBV19 CASSDSTSGGLETQYF TGTGCCAGTAGTGACTCGACTAGCGGGGGGTTGGAGACCCAGTACTTC
NA TRBJ1-2 TRBD1 TRBV30 CAWSADRGHGYTF TGTGCCTGGAGTGCCGACAGGGGCCATGGCTACACCTTC
few TRBJ2-5 TRBD2 TRBV10-3 CAISANGAGGETQYF TGTGCCATCAGTGCGAACGGAGCGGGGGGAGAGACCCAGTACTTC
few TRBJ1-1 NA TRBV6-1 CASSEMRYTEAFF TGTGCCAGCAGTGAAATGAGGTACACTGAAGCTTTCTTT
few TRBJ2-7 NA TRBV4-1 CASSHQYRESYEQYF TGCGCCAGCAGCCATCAATACAGGGAATCCTACGAGCAGTACTTC
NA TRBJ2-7 NA TRBV18 CASSQTGSYYEQYF TGTGCCAGCTCACAGACAGGATCCTACTACGAGCAGTACTTC
NA TRBJ1-1 NA TRBV19 CASTRSRGNTEAFF TGTGCCAGTACCCGATCCAGGGGGAACACTGAAGCTTTCTTT
few TRBJ2-2 TRBD2 TRBV27 CASTGLAGGNTGELFF TGTGCCAGCACCGGACTAGCGGGAGGGAACACCGGGGAGCTGTTTTTT
NA TRBJ1-2 NA TRBV30 CAWSALYGYTF TGTGCCTGGAGTGCCCTCTATGGCTACACCTTC
NA TRBJ2-5 TRBD2 TRBV19 CASSAGGKTQYF TGTGCCAGTTCCGCGGGGGGAAAGACCCAGTACTTC
NA TRBJ1-5 NA TRBV21-1 CASSTTVQPQHF TGTGCCAGCAGCACAACGGTTCAGCCCCAGCATTTT
few TRBJ2-7 TRBD2 TRBV5-1 CASSLDPAGAFEQYF TGCGCCAGCAGCTTGGATCCAGCGGGAGCGTTCGAGCAGTACTTC
NA TRBJ2-2 NA TRBV13 CASSLPPGMNTGELFF TGTGCCAGCAGCTTACCCCCAGGAATGAACACCGGGGAGCTGTTTTTT
few TRBJ1-1 NA TRBV7-6 CASSFSGPSSTEAFF TGTGCCAGCAGCTTCAGCGGTCCTAGTTCTACTGAAGCTTTCTTT
NA TRBJ1-5 TRBD1 TRBV30 CAWSADRGGISNQPQHF TGTGCCTGGAGTGCGGACAGGGGCGGGATTAGCAATCAGCCCCAGCATTTT
NA TRBJ1-2 TRBD1 TRBV5-1 CASSRGQGANYGYTF TGCGCCAGCAGCCGCGGACAGGGGGCTAACTATGGCTACACCTTC
few TRBJ2-1 TRBD2 TRBV19 CASSIGPWWQAGLARYNEQFF TGTGCCAGTAGTATAGGGCCCTGGTGGCAGGCGGGACTAGCGAGATACAATGAGCAGTTCTTC
few TRBJ2-7 NA TRBV2 CASSEGAPTGYEQYF TGTGCCAGCAGTGAAGGGGCCCCGACAGGATACGAGCAGTACTTC